This TCR beta chain was captured by sequencing in a study of beta chain features in type 1 diabetes. General study findings and limits: The influence of HLA type on TCRB rearrangement stayed undetermined. Amplification by PCR could prefer shorter templates, with the same effect in patients and controls. Because the template was cDNA, high-expressing cells might be over-represented.

cDNA synthesis used the whole RNA isolate, giving expressed TCRB sequences. The protocol was immunoSEQ multiplex PCR, while the TCRdb copy is restricted to in-frame clones and leaves out a portion. The data contain hundreds of thousands of clones, roughly 12% of them singletons. Trimming cost V 5 bases and J 3 bases; bases outside gene matches: 7. From germline, CDR1 is SEHNR and CDR2 FQNEAQ (reference sequence). The CDR3 runs to 15 residues. This clone appeared a few times. As yet, its antigen is unknown. The chain couples TRBV7-9 to TRBJ1-2, with TRBD1 identical over 9 bases. Input material: naive CD4+ T cells from blood. The TCR originated in a man between 18 and 29 years old in good health. The CDR3 DNA sequence: TGTGCCAGCAGCCGTGGACAGGGGACATACTATGGCTACACCTTC. This encodes CASSRGQGTYYGYTF.